This T cell receptor beta chain derives from a study of shared clonotypes between healthy human individuals. Data came from immunoSEQ multiplex PCR; TCRdb stores just in-frame clones and leaves some out. The table has about 2 million clones, about 95% seen once. This CDR3 spans 16 amino acids. Germline V lookup: CDR1 LGHNA, CDR2 YNFKEQ. V trimming: 0 bases; J trimming: 7 bases; junction bases outside the gene matches: 7. The TCR comes from a man aged 18 to 35 in good health. The sequenced sample consisted of naive CD4+ T cells sorted from blood. Subset given: CD45RA+ positively selected. V is TRBV4-2 and J is TRBJ2-1; 9 bases map to TRBD1. The DNA of the CDR3 is TGTGCCAGCAGCCAAGAAGGGACAGGGATGGGTAATGAGCAGTTCTTC. It encodes CASSQEGTGMGNEQFF.